This T cell receptor beta chain was sequenced for a study of lymphopenia after photon versus proton radiotherapy. Study-wide results and limits: After the lymphocyte nadir, photon-treated repertoires showed oligoclonal expansion, especially of CD8+ Temra cells. Survival link was tested only in deceased patients; proton benefit remains a possibility. Proton therapy kept repertoires fairly stable, unlike photons, which gained effector/memory cells.

Sequenced by immunoSEQ multiplex PCR; TCRdb stores in-frame clones only, minus some. The sample yields 89,000 or so clones, more than 70% seen once. With respect to this clone: Its antigen remains unknown.

The V end was cut by 4 bases, the J end by 5 bases, with 10 bases between. This CDR3 is 13 amino acids long. Germline loops: CDR1 SGHNT, CDR2 YYREEE (reference sequence). The chain has TRBV5-4 and TRBJ2-1; D might be TRBD1 (5 bases). This TCR derives from a man between 60 and 75 years old with pancreatic cancer. Specimen: peripheral blood, collected from a patient treated with proton-based radiotherapy. CDR3: CASSADRNNEQFF. The CDR3 coding sequence is TGTGCCAGCAGCGCCGACAGAAACAATGAGCAGTTCTTC.